The 15 T cell receptor beta chains below were found in one sample sequenced in a study of Graves' ophthalmopathy and Graves' hyperthyroidism. TCR beta CDR3 regions were amplified from RNA transcripts. Scientists carried out first-round RT-PCR using HTBI primers and then a second-round multiplex PCR. TCRdb ran MiXCR on the multiplex PCR reads and lists one entry per CDR3 protein. In the table there are about 500,000 distinct CDR3 sequences, about an eighth of which are singletons. The sample was blood. The receptor source for this set is a woman in her thirties with Graves' ophthalmopathy.

This clonotype was counted between two and nine times. A junction end diverges from the germline sequence, so it may reflect a read error. The chain carries TRBV7-7 and TRBJ2-7; D is uncertain. The germline V gene encodes CDR1 SSHAT and CDR2 FNYEAQ (reference sequence). There are 13 residues in the CDR3. CDR3 region: CASSLGFAYEQYF. The CDR3 DNA reads as TGTGCTAGCAGCCTCGGGTTCGCCTACGAGCAGTACTTC. Full variable domain (missing parts from reference TRBV7-7 and TRBJ2-7): GAGVSQSPRYKVTKRGQDVTLRCDPISSHATLYWYQQALGQGPEFLTYFNYEAQPDKSGLPSDRFSAERPEGSISTLTIQRTEQRDSAMYRCASSLGFAYEQYFGPGTRLTVT.

This clonotype was observed many times. A much bigger clone sits one base away, suggesting this may be a read error. The chain links TRBV30 to TRBJ1-6, with a weak D call TRBD1 (5 bases). With 4 bases removed from V and 11 bases from J, the gap between germline ends came to 21 bases. This CDR3 spans 15 amino acids. Germline values: CDR1 GTSNPN, CDR2 SVGIG (reference sequence). CDR3 residues: CAWKGVGRVNPPLHF. The CDR3 DNA follows: TGTGCCTGGAAGGGCGTAGGCAGGGTCAACCCACCCCTCCACTTT.

The V gene is TRBV13, the J gene TRBJ1-1; no firm D call. Trimming shortened V by 0 bases and J by 3 bases, and 11 bases separated the two germline ends. Germline lookup yields CDR1 PRHDT and CDR2 FYEKMQ (reference sequence). The CDR3 is 15 amino acids. CDR3: CASSLGGQRDTEAFF. The CDR3 coding sequence is TGTGCCAGCAGCTTAGGCGGTCAGCGGGACACTGAAGCTTTCTTT.

Many counts were recorded for this clonotype. The chain combines TRBV12-3 or TRBV12-4 with TRBJ1-1, with D possibly TRBD1 on 5 matching bases. V dropped 6 bases and J dropped 1 base, with 9 bases sitting between them. The CDR3 totals 13 residues. Here the CDR3 reads CASRSGPNTEAFF. The CDR3 coding sequence is TGTGCCAGCAGGTCAGGGCCGAACACTGAAGCTTTCTTT.

This clonotype was found many times. V is TRBV6-1 and J is TRBJ1-1; 7 positions agree with TRBD1. V lost 5 bases to trimming and J lost 5 bases; unmatched junction nucleotides: 11. Germline CDR1 MNHNS, CDR2 SASEGT. The CDR3 consists of 15 residues. CDR3 nucleotide sequence: TGTGCCAGCAGTAAACAGGGGATAGTGCGGACTGAAGCTTTCTTT. Translation: CASSKQGIVRTEAFF.

This clonotype came up a few times. The rearrangement links TRBV11-2 to TRBJ2-5; perhaps D is TRBD1 or TRBD2 (6 bases each). V shed 5 bases and J shed 10 bases, with 26 bases lying between them. Germline V gene data show CDR1 as SGHAT and CDR2 as FQNNGV. The CDR3 length is 16 residues. The CDR3 region is CASSPRVIKPEGGQYF. CDR3 sequence (DNA): TGTGCCAGCAGCCCCCGTGTTATAAAGCCGGAGGGGGGCCAGTACTTC.

The chain combines TRBV19 with TRBJ1-2; D is unresolved. The CDR3 is 17 amino acids. V gave up 4 bases and J gave up 1 base, with 19 bases separating them. Germline V CDR1 and CDR2: LNHDA, SQIVND (reference sequence). The CDR3 sequence: CASSTRLEIQLNYGYTF. The CDR3 nucleotides read TGTGCCAGTAGTACAAGACTGGAAATACAGCTTAACTATGGCTACACCTTC.

This clonotype was recorded a few times. This chain uses TRBV4-1 with TRBJ2-5, with TRBD1 matching 8 bases. The CDR3 extends over 13 amino acids. J gave up 5 bases and V 3 bases, and 2 bases lay outside the gene matches. CDR1 and CDR2 from the germline V gene are MGHRA and YSYEKL. CDR3 DNA sequence: TGCGCCAGCAGCCAGGACAGGGATGAGACCCAGTACTTC. Translating it yields CASSQDRDETQYF.

This clonotype was seen many times. V usage is TRBV12-5 and J usage is TRBJ2-5, with D tentatively TRBD2 (6 bases). The length of the CDR3 is 14 residues. V dropped 1 base and J dropped 1 base, with 7 bases sitting between them. Germline V gene sequence: CDR1 LGHNT, CDR2 FRNRAP. CDR3 sequence: CASGLGRGQETQYF. Here the CDR3 DNA reads TGTGCTAGTGGTTTGGGGCGGGGCCAAGAGACCCAGTACTTC.

Concerning this clonotype itself: Since no conserved phenylalanine or tryptophan closes the CDR3, a read error is the likely cause. J is TRBJ1-5 and V is TRBV28; weak D call: TRBD1 (6 bases). V lost 6 bases and J 4 bases, leaving 10 bases between the germline ends. The CDR3 is made up of 13 amino acids. CDR1 and CDR2 from the germline V gene are MDHEN and SYDVKM. Here the CDR3 DNA reads TGTGCCAGCAGCCGGACAGTGAATCAGCCCCAGCATTTG. It encodes CASSRTVNQPQHL.

This clonotype has a count of ten or more. The chain carries TRBV6-1 and TRBJ1-5, with TRBD1 matching over 8 bases. Germline CDR1 MNHNS, CDR2 SASEGT. The CDR3 spans 17 residues. V lost 2 bases and J lost 4; bases outside the gene matches: 10. CDR3 sequence reads: CASSERGTGFLNQPQHF. The CDR3 bases are TGTGCCAGCAGTGAAAGGGGGACAGGCTTTCTTAATCAGCCCCAGCATTTT.

This clonotype was seen many times. V gene TRBV12-3 or TRBV12-4 combines with J gene TRBJ2-7; TRBD1 is a possible D gene (5 bases). Between the trimmed V and J ends, which lost 4 bases and 4 bases, there was a span of 11 bases. This CDR3 has 13 residues. The CDR3 DNA is TGTGCCAGCAGTTCGGCTGACAGATACGAGCAGTACTTC. As protein: CASSSADRYEQYF.

The rearrangement uses TRBV7-9 and TRBJ2-7; a weak D match, TRBD1 (5 bases). The ends were cut back, 5 bases at V and 4 bases at J, with 9 bases in the middle. The germline gives CDR1 SEHNR, CDR2 FQNEAQ (reference sequence). CDR3 length: 12 residues. The CDR3 nucleotides are TGTGCCAGCAGCCAGAGACAGTACGAGCAGTACTTC. Its translation is CASSQRQYEQYF.

This clonotype was observed at least ten times. The V and J genes are TRBV30 and TRBJ1-5; no reliable D call. Germline CDR1 and CDR2: GTSNPN and SVGIG (reference sequence). V was clipped by 2 bases and J by 0 bases, with 5 bases between them. There are 13 residues in the CDR3. CDR3 coding DNA: TGTGCCTGGAGTCCCGCTAGCAATCAGCCCCAGCATTTT. Translated: CAWSPASNQPQHF.

This clonotype was observed at least ten times. The genes are TRBV19 and TRBJ1-1, with 10 bases aligning to TRBD1. Trimming removed 2 bases from V and 7 bases from J; junction bases left unmatched: 7. CDR3 length: 15 amino acids. The germline CDR1 and CDR2 sequences are LNHDA and SQIVND (reference sequence). The DNA of the CDR3 is TGTGCCAGTAGTATATGGACAGGGGGGTCTTATGAAGCTTTCTTT. This codes for CASSIWTGGSYEAFF.